Listed here are 12 T cell receptor beta chains from one sample, sequenced in a study of vaccination and CD4 T cells after COVID-19. This sample's treatment: roughly 11-day PBMC culture with coronavirus spike peptide pools or control peptides (ViraFEST assay). No antigen has been identified for these receptors. The Oncomine TCR Beta short-read assay generated sequence data from the DNA of cultured CD4+ T cells. MiXCR, applied by TCRdb to the PCR reads, yields one record per CDR3 protein. The sample carries 15,000 to 20,000 distinct CDR3 sequences, 51% recorded once. The source was CD4+ T cells from blood, cultured in vitro, collected before SARS-CoV-2 vaccination. The receptors come from a human donor who had recovered from COVID-19.

V usage is TRBV5-4 and J usage is TRBJ1-1, with 7 bases aligning to TRBD1. Trimming removed 3 bases from V and 0 bases from J; junction bases left unmatched: 14. Germline CDR1 and CDR2: SGHNT and YYREEE (reference sequence). This CDR3 has 18 amino acids. The CDR3 sequence is CASSSDPRGLAMNTEAFF. In DNA, the CDR3 is TGTGCCAGCAGCTCGGATCCGAGGGGGCTCGCGATGAACACTGAAGCTTTCTTT. Supplemented by reference TRBV5-4 and TRBJ1-1, the full variable domain reads ETGVTQSPTHLIKTRGQQVTLRCSSQSGHNTVSWYQQALGQGPQFIFQYYREEENGRGNFPPRFSGLQFPNYSSELNVNALELDDSALYLCASSSDPRGLAMNTEAFFGQGTRLTVV.

The chain recombines TRBV24-1 with TRBJ1-4; 8 nucleotides line up with TRBD1. J was trimmed by 2 bases and V by 4 bases; bases with no gene match: 5. The germline V gene has CDR1 KGHDR and CDR2 SFDVKD. This CDR3 contains 16 residues. CDR3 DNA: TGTGCCACCAGTGACGCAGGGGGCCCGACTAATGAAAAACTGTTTTTT. Protein sequence: CATSDAGGPTNEKLFF.

The rearrangement uses TRBV20-1 and TRBJ2-3; D gene uncertain. Germline V gene sequence: CDR1 DFQATT, CDR2 SNEGSKA (reference sequence). Between the trimmed V and J ends, which lost 2 bases and 8 bases, there was a span of 14 bases. The CDR3 sequence is 13 residues long. CDR3 DNA sequence: TGCAGTGCTAGACCAATGCCTAGGAGTACGCAGTATTTT. Its translation is CSARPMPRSTQYF.

The chain carries TRBV15 and TRBJ2-1; D may be TRBD2 (6 bases). The CDR3 spans 15 residues. V was clipped by 2 bases and J by 4 bases, with 12 bases between them. Germline V lookup: CDR1 LNHNV, CDR2 YYDKDF (reference sequence). CDR3 DNA sequence: TGTGCCACCAGCAGAATAGCGGCAGTGTACAATGAGCAGTTCTTC. Residues: CATSRIAAVYNEQFF.

This clonotype has more than one count but fewer than ten. The V call is TRBV7-9, the J call TRBJ1-6; D gene uncertain. V was trimmed by 5 bases and J by 0 bases, leaving 14 bases between them. The CDR3 loop spans 17 amino acids. Germline V lookup: CDR1 SEHNR, CDR2 FQNEAQ (reference sequence). The CDR3 nucleotides read TGTGCCAGCAGCCCGATTATGGGTAGCTCCTATAATTCACCCCTCCACTTT. Translating it yields CASSPIMGSSYNSPLHF.

The chain employs TRBV21-1 and TRBJ2-7; the table calls TRBD1, which could not be checked here. TRBV21-1 is described as a pseudogene. This CDR3 spans 14 amino acids. CDR3 coding DNA: TGTGCCAGCAGCAAAGACGGGAAATCCTACGAGCAGTACTTC. It yields the protein CASSKDGKSYEQYF.

V and J are TRBV20-1 and TRBJ2-3, with D tentatively TRBD2 (7 bases). Trimming stripped 5 bases from V and 4 bases from J, with 13 bases between. The CDR3 covers 13 residues. Germline assignment: CDR1 DFQATT and CDR2 SNEGSKA (reference sequence). The CDR3 here is CSAPKGGADTQYF. CDR3 nucleotide sequence: TGCAGTGCTCCTAAAGGGGGGGCAGATACGCAGTATTTT.

J is TRBJ2-5 and V is TRBV7-8; D is possibly TRBD2 (6 bases). Germline V CDR1 and CDR2: SGHVS, FQNEAQ. The CDR3 extends over 14 amino acids. V was pared by 2 bases and J by 5 bases, with 12 bases between. CDR3 sequence: CASSLSSSAETQYF. The DNA for the CDR3 is TGTGCCAGCAGCTTATCGTCTAGCGCGGAGACCCAGTACTTC.

This clonotype is classed as medium-sized (0.01 to 0.1%). This sequence joins TRBV7-9 and TRBJ2-5; D possibly corresponds to TRBD1 (5 bases). Germline V gives CDR1 SEHNR, CDR2 FQNEAQ (reference sequence). This CDR3 spans 13 amino acids. Trimming shortened V by 7 bases and J by 4 bases, and 13 bases separated the two germline ends. CDR3 sequence: CASTWGRGETQYF. The CDR3 coding sequence is TGTGCCAGCACCTGGGGTAGGGGAGAGACCCAGTACTTC.

The rearrangement uses TRBV23-1 and TRBJ2-4; D gene ambiguous. TRBV23-1 is labeled an ORF, and its function is uncertain. This CDR3 spans 11 amino acids. V gave up 6 bases and J gave up 2 bases, with 2 bases separating them. CDR3 sequence (DNA): TGCGCCAGCAGGCCCAAAAACATTCAGTACTTC. Translation gives CASRPKNIQYF.

In this sample, this clonotype turned up a few times. V gene TRBV19 combines with J gene TRBJ1-5; the D is unclear. Germline V gene data show CDR1 as LNHDA and CDR2 as SQIVND (reference sequence). V was cut by 7 bases and J by 4 bases, with 11 bases left in between. The CDR3 extends over 13 amino acids. CDR3 in amino acids: CASKAQDNQPQHF. The CDR3 coding sequence is TGTGCCAGTAAGGCACAAGATAATCAGCCCCAGCATTTT.

This sequence joins TRBV2 and TRBJ2-7; 11 nucleotides match TRBD1. There are 14 residues in the CDR3. Germline CDR1 SNHLY, CDR2 FYNNEI. After removal of 6 bases from V and 4 bases from J, the junction contained 5 bases not matched to a gene. In nucleotides, the CDR3 is TGTGCCAGCAGGGGGGACAGGGGGAGGTACGAGCAGTACTTC. Protein: CASRGDRGRYEQYF.